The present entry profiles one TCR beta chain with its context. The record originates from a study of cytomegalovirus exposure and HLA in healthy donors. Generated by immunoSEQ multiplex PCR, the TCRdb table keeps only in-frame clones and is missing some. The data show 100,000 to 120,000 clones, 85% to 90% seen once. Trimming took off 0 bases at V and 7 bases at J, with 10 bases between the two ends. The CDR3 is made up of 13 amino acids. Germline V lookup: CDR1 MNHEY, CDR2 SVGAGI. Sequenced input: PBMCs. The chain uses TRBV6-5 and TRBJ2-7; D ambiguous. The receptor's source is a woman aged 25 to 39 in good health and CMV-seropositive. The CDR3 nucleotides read TGTGCCAGCAGTTACTCGCTAGTGAGTGAGCAGTACTTC. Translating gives CASSYSLVSEQYF.